The subject of this entry is one TCR beta chain. Its cognate antigen is unknown. This entry belongs to a study of cytotoxic CD8 clonotypes in ibrutinib-treated CLL. Background on the study: Response samples were obtained once patients had received a median 12 months of treatment, range 6 to 36. Whole-study results and caveats: Public clonotypes (which were uncommon) either contracted or remained stable on treatment.

Measured with immunoSEQ multiplex PCR; TCRdb has only the in-frame clones, and not every one. This table holds about 310,000 clones, about 80% found once. This TCR came from a human donor with chronic lymphocytic leukemia. The specimen comprised PBMCs, sampled before ibrutinib treatment.

CDR3 in amino acids: CSVEKFTGTYEQYF. The CDR3 region has the DNA TGCAGCGTTGAAAAGTTCACAGGGACGTACGAGCAGTACTTC. The V call is TRBV29-1, the J call TRBJ2-7, with D maybe TRBD1 (6 bases). The ends were cut back, 2 bases at V and 4 bases at J, with 15 bases in the middle. The CDR3 loop spans 14 amino acids. Per the germline V gene, CDR1 is SQVTM and CDR2 is ANQGSEA.